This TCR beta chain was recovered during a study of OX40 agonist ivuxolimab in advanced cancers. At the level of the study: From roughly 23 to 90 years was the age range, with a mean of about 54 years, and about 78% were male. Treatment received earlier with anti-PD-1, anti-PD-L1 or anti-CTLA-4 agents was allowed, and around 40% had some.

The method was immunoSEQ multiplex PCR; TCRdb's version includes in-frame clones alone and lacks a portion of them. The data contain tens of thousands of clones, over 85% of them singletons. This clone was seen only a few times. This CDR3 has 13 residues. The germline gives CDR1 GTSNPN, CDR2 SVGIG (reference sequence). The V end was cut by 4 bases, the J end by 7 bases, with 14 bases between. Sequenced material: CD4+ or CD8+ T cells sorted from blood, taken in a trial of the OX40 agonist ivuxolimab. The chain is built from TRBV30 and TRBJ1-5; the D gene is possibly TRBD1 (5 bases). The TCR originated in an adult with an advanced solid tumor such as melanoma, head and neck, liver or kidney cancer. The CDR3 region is CAWTPRGGQPQHF. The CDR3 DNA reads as TGTGCCTGGACCCCTCGGGGCGGGCAGCCCCAGCATTTT.